This TCR beta chain was sequenced in a study of cytomegalovirus exposure and HLA in healthy donors. Assay used: immunoSEQ multiplex PCR; TCRdb lists only in-frame clones, some missing. The profile shows some 150,000 clones, about 88% of them singletons. The sequence was collected from a man aged 18 to 29 in good health and CMV-seropositive. Input material: PBMCs.

CDR3 sequence: CASSPGQGANYGYTF. Here the CDR3 DNA reads TGCGCCAGCAGCCCCGGACAGGGGGCCAACTATGGCTACACCTTC. The chain couples TRBV4-3 to TRBJ1-2, with 11 bases identical to TRBD1. J lost 2 bases, V lost 4 bases, and 3 bases had no gene match. There are 15 residues in the CDR3. The germline gives CDR1 LGHNA, CDR2 YSLEER.